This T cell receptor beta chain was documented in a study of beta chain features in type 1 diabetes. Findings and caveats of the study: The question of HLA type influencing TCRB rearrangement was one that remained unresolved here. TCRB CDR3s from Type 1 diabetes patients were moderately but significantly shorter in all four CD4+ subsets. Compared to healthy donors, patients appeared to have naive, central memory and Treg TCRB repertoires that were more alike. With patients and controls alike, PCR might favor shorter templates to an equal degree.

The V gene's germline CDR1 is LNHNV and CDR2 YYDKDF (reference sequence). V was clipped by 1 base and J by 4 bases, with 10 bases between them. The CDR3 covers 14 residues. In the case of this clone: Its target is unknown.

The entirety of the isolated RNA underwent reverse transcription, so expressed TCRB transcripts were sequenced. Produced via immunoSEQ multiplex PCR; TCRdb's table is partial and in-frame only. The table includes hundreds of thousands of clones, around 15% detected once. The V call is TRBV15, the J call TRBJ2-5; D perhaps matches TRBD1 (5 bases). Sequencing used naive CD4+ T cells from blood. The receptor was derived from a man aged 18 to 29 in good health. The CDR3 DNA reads TGTGCCACCAGCAGAGGCAAGGGGTCAGAGACCCAGTACTTC. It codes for CATSRGKGSETQYF.